This section outlines one T cell receptor beta chain sequence together with its context. The CDR3 sequence is 16 residues long. Germline CDR1 is SGHRS and CDR2 is YFSETQ. V shed 4 bases and J 0 bases; nucleotides not matched to a gene: 8. This sample was included in a study of blood T cell repertoires in COVID-19. Study-wide context: Donors in the United States, Italy and Spain gave samples during acute or convalescent COVID-19. From T cells, B-cell-depleted T cells, or PBMCs came the material, which was cDNA or gDNA.

How the authors handled the data: Amplified reference gene primers provided the basis for estimating nucleated cell counts. Data came from immunoSEQ multiplex PCR; TCRdb stores just in-frame clones and leaves some out. The V and J calls and clone size were taken over from that table, and D and trimming were inferred from the DNA. The sample includes some 88,000 clones, 90% to 95% of them seen just once. The TCR was taken from a human donor with active COVID-19. The donor label of this sample is uncertain. Sequencing was done on a sample of peripheral blood. This chain connects TRBV5-1 to TRBJ2-7; 9 bases align to TRBD1. DNA of the CDR3: TGCGCCAGCAGCCCACGGACAGGGGCGAGCTCCTACGAGCAGTACTTC. Encoded protein: CASSPRTGASSYEQYF.